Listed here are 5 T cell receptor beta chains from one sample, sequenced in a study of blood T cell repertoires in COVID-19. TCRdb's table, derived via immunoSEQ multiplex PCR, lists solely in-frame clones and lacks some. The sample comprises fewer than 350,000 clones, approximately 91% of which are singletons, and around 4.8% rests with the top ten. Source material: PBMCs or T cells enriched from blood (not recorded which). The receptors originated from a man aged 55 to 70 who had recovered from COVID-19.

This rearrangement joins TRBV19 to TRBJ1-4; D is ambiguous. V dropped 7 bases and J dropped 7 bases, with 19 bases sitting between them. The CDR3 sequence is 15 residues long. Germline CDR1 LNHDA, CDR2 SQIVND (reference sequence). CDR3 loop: CASTPVPYVGEKLFF. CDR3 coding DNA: TGTGCCAGTACCCCGGTCCCATACGTCGGTGAAAAACTGTTTTTT.

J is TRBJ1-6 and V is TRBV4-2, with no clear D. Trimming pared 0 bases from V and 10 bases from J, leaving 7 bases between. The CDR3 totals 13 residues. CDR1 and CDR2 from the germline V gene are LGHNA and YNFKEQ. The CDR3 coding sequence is TGTGCCAGCAGCCAAGATGCGAGGTCACCCCTCCACTTT. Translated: CASSQDARSPLHF.

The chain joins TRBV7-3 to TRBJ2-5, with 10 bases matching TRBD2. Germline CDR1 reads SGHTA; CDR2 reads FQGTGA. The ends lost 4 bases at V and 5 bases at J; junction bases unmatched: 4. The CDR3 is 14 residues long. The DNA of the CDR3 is TGTGCCAGCAGCTGGGGTAGCGGGAGGGAGACCCAGTACTTC. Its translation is CASSWGSGRETQYF.

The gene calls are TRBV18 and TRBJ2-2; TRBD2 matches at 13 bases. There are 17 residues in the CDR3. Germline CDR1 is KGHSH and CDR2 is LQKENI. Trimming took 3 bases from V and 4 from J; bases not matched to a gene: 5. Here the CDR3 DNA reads TGTGCCAGCTCACCTTCCGGGACTAGCGGGATCACCGGGGAGCTGTTTTTT. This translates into CASSPSGTSGITGELFF.

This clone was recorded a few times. CDR3: CASSLAGANTEAFF. The CDR3 DNA reads as TGTGCCAGCAGTCTGGCGGGGGCGAACACTGAAGCTTTCTTT. The chain links TRBV2 to TRBJ1-1, with D perhaps matching TRBD1 (6 bases). V lost 5 bases and J 1 base, leaving 11 bases between the germline ends. The germline gives CDR1 SNHLY, CDR2 FYNNEI. This CDR3 comprises 14 residues.